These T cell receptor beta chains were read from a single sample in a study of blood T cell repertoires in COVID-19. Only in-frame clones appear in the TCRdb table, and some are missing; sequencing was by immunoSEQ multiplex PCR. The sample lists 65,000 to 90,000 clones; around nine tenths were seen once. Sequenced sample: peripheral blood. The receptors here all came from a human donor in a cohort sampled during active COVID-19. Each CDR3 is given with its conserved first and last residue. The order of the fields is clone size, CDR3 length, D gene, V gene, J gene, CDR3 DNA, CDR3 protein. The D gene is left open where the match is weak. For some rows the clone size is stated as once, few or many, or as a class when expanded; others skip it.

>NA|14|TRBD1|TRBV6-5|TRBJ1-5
TGTGCCAGCAGTTCGGGACAGGCTCGTCAGCCCCAGCATTTT
CASSSGQARQPQHF
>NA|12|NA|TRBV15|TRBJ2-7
TGTGCCACCAGCAAGGGGAACTACGAGCAGTACTTC
CATSKGNYEQYF
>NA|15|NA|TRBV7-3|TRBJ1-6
TGTGCCAGCAGCCTGGCTCCAGGGGATAATTCACCCCTCCACTTT
CASSLAPGDNSPLHF
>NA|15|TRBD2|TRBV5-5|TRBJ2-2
TGTGCCAGCAGCTTGAGGCGGGGGGGCACCGGGGAGCTGTTTTTT
CASSLRRGGTGELFF
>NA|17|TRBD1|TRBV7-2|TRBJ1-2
TGTGCCAGCAGCTTCTATTCTGGGACAGGATCTAACTATGGCTACACCTTC
CASSFYSGTGSNYGYTF
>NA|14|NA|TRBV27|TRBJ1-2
TGTGCCAGCAGTTCGACAGGCTATATCTATGGCTACACCTTC
CASSSTGYIYGYTF
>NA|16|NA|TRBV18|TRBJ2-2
TGTGCCAGCTCACGAGGACTACAGGGGAGCACCGGGGAGCTGTTTTTT
CASSRGLQGSTGELFF
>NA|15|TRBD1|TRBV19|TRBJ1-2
TGTGCCAGTAGTTTCGCGGGACAGGTGAGTTATGGCTACACCTTC
CASSFAGQVSYGYTF
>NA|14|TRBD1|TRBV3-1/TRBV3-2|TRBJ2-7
TGTGCCAGCAGCCGGGACAGGGAAGTCCGAGGTCAGTACTTC
CASSRDREVRGQYF
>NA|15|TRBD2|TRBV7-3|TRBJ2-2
TGTGCCAGCAGCTATAGCGGGGCGAACACCGGGGAGCTGTTTTTT
CASSYSGANTGELFF
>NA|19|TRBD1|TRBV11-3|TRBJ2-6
TGTGCCAGCAGCGCAGGGACAGGGAGGTATTCTAGCGGGGCCAACGTCCTGACTTTC
CASSAGTGRYSSGANVLTF
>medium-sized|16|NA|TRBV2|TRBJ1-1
TGTGCCAGCAGTGAATTGGAGGAAGAGCTGAACACTGAAGCTTTCTTT
CASSELEEELNTEAFF
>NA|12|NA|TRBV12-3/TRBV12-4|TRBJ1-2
TGTGCCAGCAGTAGACAGGACTATGGCTACACCTTC
CASSRQDYGYTF
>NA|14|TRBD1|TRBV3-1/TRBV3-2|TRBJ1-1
TGTGCCAGCAGCCGGGGACAGGGGAACACTGAAGCTTTCTTT
CASSRGQGNTEAFF
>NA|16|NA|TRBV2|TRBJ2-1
TGTGCCAGCAGTGAAGCGGGATATGAGGGCGGCCATGAGCAGTTCTTC
CASSEAGYEGGHEQFF
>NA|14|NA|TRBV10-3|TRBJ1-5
TGTGCCACCCACCCTGGGGGGAGAGATCAGCCCCAGCATTTT
CATHPGGRDQPQHF
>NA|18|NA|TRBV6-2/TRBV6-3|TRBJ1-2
TGTGCCAGCAGTTCCATAAAAGATCAAGGGGTGTTCGGCTATGGCTACACCTTC
CASSSIKDQGVFGYGYTF
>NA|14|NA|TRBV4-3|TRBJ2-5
TGCGCCAGCGCGGCCGCACGGTACCAAGAGACCCAGTACTTC
CASAAARYQETQYF
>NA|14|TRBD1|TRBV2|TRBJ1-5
TGTGCCAGCGGGGGGGACAGGGCCGGTCAGCCCCAGCATTTT
CASGGDRAGQPQHF
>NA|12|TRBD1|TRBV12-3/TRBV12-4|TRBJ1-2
TGTGCCAGCAGTCTCAACAGGGGAAGCTACACCTTC
CASSLNRGSYTF
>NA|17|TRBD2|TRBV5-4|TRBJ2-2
TGTGCCAGCACCCGGGGGGGGCGGGGGCATCACACCGGGGAGCTGTTTTTT
CASTRGGRGHHTGELFF
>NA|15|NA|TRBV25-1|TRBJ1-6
TGTGCCAGCAGTGAAACTCGAGAGTATAATTCACCCCTCCACTTT
CASSETREYNSPLHF
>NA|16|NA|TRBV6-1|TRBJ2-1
TGTGCCAGCAGTGACCCAGGGCTAGGATCCTACAATGAGCAGTTCTTC
CASSDPGLGSYNEQFF
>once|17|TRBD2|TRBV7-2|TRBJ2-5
TGTGCCAGCAGCTTAAGCGTTGGCGGGGGGGCCCTAGAGACCCAGTACTTC
CASSLSVGGGALETQYF
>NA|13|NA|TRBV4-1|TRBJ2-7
TGCGCCAGCAGCCAACAACAGGGATACGAGCAGTACTTC
CASSQQQGYEQYF
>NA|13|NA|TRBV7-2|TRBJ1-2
TGTGCCAGCAGCTTAGGCGCCCTCTATGGCTACACCTTC
CASSLGALYGYTF
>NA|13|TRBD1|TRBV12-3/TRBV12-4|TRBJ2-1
TGTGCCAGCACCTCGGGACAGGCAAATGAGCAGTTCTTC
CASTSGQANEQFF
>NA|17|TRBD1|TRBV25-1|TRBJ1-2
TGTGCCAGCAGTGCCCTGGATGGAGCAGGGGGAAGAAATGGCTACACCTTC
CASSALDGAGGRNGYTF